Here is one T cell receptor (beta chain) with its context. The antigen remains undetermined. These data originate in a study of blood T cells in healthy people across ages. Peripheral blood samples of roughly 9.9 milliliters were drawn from each donor. Every sample gave at least 6 micrograms of total RNA when it was extracted. The authors ran a second PCR of roughly 6 to 12 cycles using a sample-barcoded 5' primer and a J-beta primer mix. Every sample gave at least 2.5 million paired-end reads containing CDR3. TCRdb itself ran the 5' RACE reads through MiXCR, one entry per CDR3 protein. The data hold some 1,800,000 distinct CDR3 sequences, with more than 35% observed a single time. Study findings and constraints: Versus aged donors, long-lived donors had higher diversity and more naive CD4+ cells.

Germline CDR1 and CDR2: MNHNY and SVGAGI (reference sequence). Trimming took off 2 bases at V and 2 bases at J, with 13 bases between the two ends. This CDR3 is 16 amino acids long. This clonotype was sampled from a human donor in good health. The source material was blood. V usage is TRBV6-6 and J usage is TRBJ2-1; TRBD2 might be the D (6 bases). The CDR3 loop is CASSYSLQRAYNEQFF. DNA of the CDR3: TGTGCCAGCAGTTACAGCCTTCAGCGGGCCTACAATGAGCAGTTCTTC.